This TCR beta chain was recorded in a study of siplizumab effects on memory and regulatory T cells (dated by TCRdb to about 2019). About the full investigation: The study looked at the effect of siplizumab, an anti-CD2 antibody, on alloreactive T-cell subsets in allogeneic mixed lymphocyte reactions made from human PBMCs.

The method behind the library was the immunoSEQ multiplex PCR assay. Approximately 100,000 TCR templates per sample were assayed on the deep sequencing platform. Genomic DNA extracted from sorted T cells was used for TCRbeta CDR3 sequencing. In the source study's methods: The R programming language was used for clonal analysis of TCRbeta CDR3 data. Unstimulated samples were compared with post-reaction CFSE-low samples to define alloreactive CD4+ and CD8+ clones. By matching sequences to the repertoires of sorted unstimulated Treg and non-Treg cells, each alloreactive CD4+ clone was assigned a regulatory or non-regulatory origin. In TCRdb, the immuneACCESS table is reduced to in-frame sequences with V and J assigned. These tables do not hold every clone; where another copy was compared, an unresolved V gene accounts for under half, and the others remain unexplained. That table furnishes V, J and clone size, whereas the DNA furnished D and trimming. A total of 97,000 or so clones appear in this sample, about 94% of them only once. Jointly, the top ten make up about 1.1% of the sample.

Sorted unstimulated T cells, along with proliferating T cells recovered from mixed lymphocyte reactions, underwent TCRbeta CDR3 sequencing. Fresh whole blood from about ten HLA-typed healthy donors served as the source for isolating PBMCs. On this clone itself: What this receptor recognizes is not known. Base-call qualities are not available, and no considerably larger clone is one nucleotide away.

The paper's findings and limits, for the study overall: The suppressive function of proliferating Tregs from siplizumab cultures was not functionally confirmed. A naive or memory phenotype could not be assigned to roughly 75-97% of proliferating CD4+ or CD8+ clones. Greater diversity appeared to be present in unstimulated naive T cells than in memory T cells, and a substantial contribution to the alloresponse seemed to be made by naive cells. Because sequences at frequencies below about 10^-5 were poorly captured, only a minor fraction of alloreactive clones could be mapped back to unstimulated subsets. Of the alloreactive CD4+ clones that could be mapped, the Treg-derived share averaged about 70% with siplizumab compared with around 25% in control reactions. Siplizumab significantly lowered the cumulative frequency of alloreactive sequences that could be traced to unstimulated CD4+ memory T cells.

From cysteine to phenylalanine, the CDR3 is 15 amino acids long. The only DNA kept is the CDR3, 45 bases in frame from the first base. Reading the germline V gene gives CDR1 SGHRS and CDR2 YFSETQ. V lost 4 bases and J lost 4 bases, and the count of bases not matched to a germline gene is 6. Source material: CD4+ T cells sorted from blood. The V gene is TRBV5-1 and the J gene is TRBJ2-5; the central 11 bases match TRBD1. This clonotype was obtained from a human donor in good health. At the DNA level, the sequence is TGCGCCAGCAGCCCTGGGACAGGGGGAGGAGAGACCCAGTACTTC. Its protein reads: CASSPGTGGGETQYF.